This T cell receptor beta chain was recovered during a study of blood T cell repertoires in COVID-19 (dated by TCRdb to the early 2020s). Study-wide context: Samples covering the acute and convalescent phases of COVID-19 were provided by collaborators in the United States, Italy and Spain. The material from the prospective study consisted of cDNA or gDNA derived from T cells, B-cell-depleted T cells, or PBMCs. The dataset comprised deeply sampled blood TCRbeta repertoires from subjects exposed to, actively infected with, or recovered from COVID-19. The repertoires were made available in a free public database intended to serve as a resource for research on the immune response to SARS-CoV-2. The samples were drawn from two sources: the first 160 participants of the ongoing ImmuneRACE study, and 1,254 subjects contributed by 6 global collaborators. Nearly every sample came with metadata listing a de-identified subject ID, COVID-19 status, age in years and sex. HLA class I and class II types, where available, came from metadata supplied by the sample provider rather than from assay-based typing. The study at large found these results: How much clinical and demographic metadata was included differed by source and by participant, and the metadata was provided uncurated.

Each collaborating institution followed its own protocols to collect whole blood in K2EDTA tubes. For TCRbeta analysis, collaborators shipped samples as frozen whole blood, isolated PBMCs, or DNA extracted from either of those sample types. Turning to this clone: It lacks a known antigen. There are no base qualities to consult, and no much larger clone falls within one base.

TCRbeta CDR3 regions were amplified from genomic DNA by means of the immunoSEQ Assay, a bias-controlled multiplex PCR. Processing in the source paper ran as follows. The number of nucleated cells in each sample was estimated from the amplification of reference gene primers within the assay. Sequence reads were collapsed and filtered to measure the absolute abundance of every unique TCRbeta CDR3 rearrangement. For each sample, productive Simpson clonality was calculated as the square root of Simpson's diversity index across productive rearrangements. The table was pulled from immuneACCESS by TCRdb, which kept in-frame rearrangements only. Such tables lose some clones; where checked, under half of the loss comes from unresolved V genes, and the rest has no known cause. For V, J and clone size, that table is used; D and trimming come from the DNA. This sample lists 250,000 or so clones; approximately 85% were detected once. Around 0.78% of the sample goes to the ten largest clones.

V ends up 3 bases short and J 5 bases short, with an unmatched junction base count of 8. Measured from the cysteine to the phenylalanine, the CDR3 is 17 residues long. Of all the DNA, just the CDR3 is kept, 51 bases in frame from base 1. CDR1 and CDR2 were assigned from the germline V gene as SGHRS and YFSETQ. This sequence was found in a young woman with acute or convalescent COVID-19. The sequencing input was peripheral blood. Rearrangement joined TRBV5-1 to TRBJ2-2; 12 middle bases align to TRBD2. The DNA sequence follows: TGCGCCAGCAGCTCAGGAGTGACTAGCGGGAGAACCGGGGAGCTGTTTTTT. Its translation reads: CASSSGVTSGRTGELFF.